This T cell receptor (beta chain) emerged from a study of OX40 agonist ivuxolimab in advanced cancers. Study context: From about 20 to 79 years was the age range, with a mean of approximately 63 years, and 65% to 90% were male.

Remarks on this clone: What it binds is not known.

Using immunoSEQ multiplex PCR, the repertoire was profiled, and TCRdb retains in-frame clones only, with some absent. The table lists about 76,000 clones, roughly 85% of them singletons. The CDR3 is 12 amino acids. J gave up 3 bases and V 8 bases, and 1 base lay outside the gene matches. The germline CDR1 and CDR2 sequences are LNHDA and SQIVND (reference sequence). Study-level points and caveats: Some patients who did not respond also had low normalized T-cell clonal expansion. Which antigen the expanded peripheral T cells recognized is unknown.

This receptor was taken from an adult with an advanced solid tumor such as melanoma, head and neck, liver or kidney cancer. The chain recombines TRBV19 with TRBJ1-2; 9 nucleotides line up with TRBD1. Source: CD4+ or CD8+ T cells sorted from blood, taken in a trial of the OX40 agonist ivuxolimab. CDR3 DNA sequence: TGTGCCAGTGACAGGGGGGACTATGGCTACACCTTC. It yields the protein CASDRGDYGYTF.